These 9 T cell receptor beta chains originate from one sample sequenced in a study of blood T cell repertoires in COVID-19. Only in-frame clones appear in the TCRdb table, and some are missing; sequencing was by immunoSEQ multiplex PCR. The sample contains some 340,000 clones, 83% of which appear only once. Specimen: PBMCs or T cells enriched from blood (not recorded which). These receptors were obtained from a woman between 45 and 65 years old who had recovered from COVID-19.

There are a few counts of this clone. The genes are TRBV18 and TRBJ1-3; D might be TRBD1 (5 bases). The V gene lost 0 bases and the J gene lost 0 bases, with 18 bases spanning the gap. CDR3 length: 19 amino acids. Germline V CDR1 and CDR2: KGHSH, LQKENI. The CDR3 DNA reads TGTGCCAGCTCACCACCGGGGCAGCCAATCATGAGCTCTGGAAACACCATATATTTT. Translating it yields CASSPPGQPIMSSGNTIYF.

The chain combines TRBV18 with TRBJ1-1, with a possible D match to TRBD1 (5 bases). CDR3 length: 14 residues. Germline CDR1 is KGHSH and CDR2 is LQKENI. V lost 3 bases, J lost 4 bases, and 12 bases lay in between. CDR3 DNA: TGTGCCAGCTCACCTCAGGGTCCGACCACTGAAGCTTTCTTT. This translates into CASSPQGPTTEAFF.

This clone was seen only a few times. The genes are TRBV4-2 and TRBJ1-1; 7 bases are a match to TRBD1. V shed 4 bases, J shed 0 bases, and the junction held 8 bases outside the gene matches. Germline V gives CDR1 LGHNA, CDR2 YNFKEQ. The CDR3 has 16 amino acids. The CDR3 sequence: CASSPDPGQMNTEAFF. For the CDR3, the DNA is TGTGCCAGCAGCCCCGACCCGGGACAGATGAACACTGAAGCTTTCTTT.

To note about this clone: Other DNA sequences in this sample translate to the same CDR3. The rearrangement joins TRBV11-3 to TRBJ2-1; 15 bases fit TRBD2. The V segment lost 5 bases and the J segment 4 bases; nucleotides outside the gene matches: 3. The CDR3 is 16 residues long. The germline V gene has CDR1 SGHNT and CDR2 YENEEA. The CDR3 reads CASSPGLAGGYNEQFF. The CDR3, as DNA: TGTGCCAGCAGCCCGGGACTAGCGGGGGGATACAATGAGCAGTTCTTC.

V gene TRBV7-6 combines with J gene TRBJ1-3; weak D call: TRBD1 (5 bases). The CDR3 contains 16 residues. Looked up from germline, CDR1 is SGHVS and CDR2 is FNYEAQ. V lost 3 bases and J 3 bases, leaving 15 bases between the germline ends. This chain's CDR3 is CASSFPLSQGGNTIYF. The CDR3 nucleotides are TGTGCCAGCAGCTTCCCCCTCTCGCAGGGTGGAAACACCATATATTTT. Combining the CDR3 with reference TRBV7-6 and TRBJ1-3 gives the whole variable domain GAGVSQSPRYKVTKRGQDVALRCDPISGHVSLYWYRQALGQGPEFLTYFNYEAQQDKSGLPNDRFSAERPEGSISTLTIQRTEQRDSAMYRCASSFPLSQGGNTIYFGEGSWLTVV.

The rearrangement joins TRBV19 to TRBJ2-3; the D is unclear. CDR1 and CDR2 from the germline V gene are LNHDA and SQIVND (reference sequence). V lost 3 bases and J lost 2, with 9 bases in between. This CDR3 is built from 14 residues. CDR3 protein: CASSMQLPTDTQYF. Here the CDR3 DNA reads TGTGCCAGTAGTATGCAACTGCCCACAGATACGCAGTATTTT.

This clone was seen only once. The CDR3 spells CAWSVRVRGGPYNEQFF. CDR3 bases: TGTGCCTGGAGTGTACGAGTTAGGGGAGGGCCCTACAATGAGCAGTTCTTC. The V and J genes are TRBV30 and TRBJ2-1; 7 bases fit TRBD2. This CDR3 is built from 17 residues. Germline assignment: CDR1 GTSNPN and CDR2 SVGIG (reference sequence). With V trimmed by 0 bases and J by 2 bases, 10 bases remained unmatched.

This clone was observed a handful of times. V usage is TRBV30 and J usage is TRBJ1-6; no clear D. The CDR3 has 13 residues. The V gene's germline CDR1 is GTSNPN and CDR2 SVGIG (reference sequence). Trimming left V 0 bases short and J 13 bases short, with 13 bases between. The CDR3 DNA reads as TGTGCCTGGAGTGTAGAGGGTTCTTCCCCCCTCCACTTT. It translates to CAWSVEGSSPLHF.

The chain uses TRBV10-3 and TRBJ1-5; 9 bases line up with TRBD1. Losses at the gene ends were 2 bases for V and 6 bases for J; bases not matched to a gene: 5. CDR1 and CDR2 (germline): ENHRY, SYGVKD. This CDR3 is built from 15 residues. DNA of the CDR3: TGTGCCATCAGTGAGGAAACAGGGGGCAGTCAGCCCCAGCATTTT. Its protein product is CAISEETGGSQPQHF.